The clone carrying this TCR beta chain came up many times. No antigen is known for it. CT and PET/CT showed node-negative disease in all patients, none of whom had received prior chemotherapy or radiotherapy or had other malignancies. The sample belongs to a study of prognosis after radiotherapy for stage I lung cancer. Study background: Progression was not significant in under 16 patients, whereas several developed distant metastases (median roughly 7 months) after radiotherapy. Whole-study findings and limits: Median unique TCR clone counts of roughly 10,000 versus 7,000 showed a fall after stereotactic body radiation therapy.

Genomic DNA yielded TCR beta CDR3, amplified by two-round multiplex PCR. Initially, in first-round PCR, primers specific to each TRBV and TRBJ gene were used. One entry per CDR3 protein results from TCRdb running MiXCR on the multiplex PCR reads. The repertoire holds under 25,000 distinct CDR3 sequences, approximately 46% seen once, with roughly 33% in the top ten. Between the trimmed V and J ends, which lost 5 bases and 0 bases, there was a span of 10 bases. This CDR3 comprises 15 residues. Germline V gene sequence: CDR1 MNHEY, CDR2 SMNVEV (reference sequence). The J gene is TRBJ1-4, the V gene TRBV27, with unresolved D. The receptor comes from a donor aged 50 or older with non-small cell lung cancer. The source was PBMCs, collected before or after stereotactic body radiation therapy (not recorded which). The CDR3 DNA is TGTGCCAGCAGTCGTCGGGGTTCAACTAATGAAAAACTGTTTTTT. Its translation: CASSRRGSTNEKLFF.